This TCR beta chain comes out of a study of PD-L1 blockade in urothelial cancer. As for the study in general: Patients had received 0 to 3 prior chemotherapy regimens.

Noted time point: pretreatment peripheral blood. The method was immunoSEQ multiplex PCR; TCRdb's version includes in-frame clones alone and lacks a portion of them. The table includes 55,000 to 80,000 clones, around 81% detected once. The CDR3 sequence is 17 residues long. Per germline, CDR1 MNHNS and CDR2 SASEGT. With V trimmed by 2 bases and J by 4 bases, 9 bases remained unmatched. V is TRBV6-1 and J is TRBJ2-7; TRBD2 matches 12 bases. This receptor was taken from a man aged 70-80 years with urothelial cancer. Source: PBMCs, taken around atezolizumab (anti-PD-L1) treatment. The CDR3 loop reads CASSEMTSGGQGYEQYF. DNA for the CDR3: TGTGCCAGCAGTGAAATGACTAGCGGGGGCCAGGGATACGAGCAGTACTTC.